This TCR beta chain derives from a study of T cell responses to AZD1222 COVID-19 vaccine (dated by TCRdb to about 2021). For the wider study: TCR sequencing was performed for 230 to 250 trial participants, of whom some 200 were given two doses of AZD1222 and around 25 were given two doses of MenACWY control vaccine. Trial participants were enrolled by age into 18-55, 56-69 and 70-plus year subgroups, with around 150, 28 and 57 TCR-sequenced participants respectively. Overall results and qualifications from the work: Only five to seven AZD1222 recipients were SARS-CoV-2 seropositive at baseline, limiting conclusions about previously exposed vaccinees. Vaccine-associated CD4 TCRs spanned the whole spike protein, with dominant responses in regions 160-218 and 743-854. In the small 56-69-year group, the increase in depth fell short of significance, most likely because of low power. Reportedly, close to half of the unique spike-specific TCRs recognized epitopes lying outside the regions that are mutated in the B.1.351 and B.1.1.7 variants. Participants were mostly white British and included more females than males, and it was suggested by the authors that clonal diversity may have been underestimated. A significant rise in spike-specific TCR breadth and depth was observed after two AZD1222 doses relative to day 0 and relative to MenACWY recipients. No day 14 peak-response samples were available, so repertoires were characterized only after the peak T cell response.

Read against the paper, the sample's time point label means: about 28 days (+/-7) after the second vaccine dose. Because spike-specific TCR depth and breadth did not differ between the two schedules, AZD1222 recipients who got a second dose at roughly 4 weeks were pooled with those who got a second dose at roughly 12 weeks. Samples from vaccinated people were obtained from the UK trials COV001 and COV002, which included a single-blind randomized controlled phase 2/3 trial of AZD1222 (ChAdOx1 nCoV-19) in healthy adults. For TCRbeta chain sequencing, PBMC samples from trial participants were taken at day 0 and at day 28 after the second dose. The germline V gene supplies CDR1 SGHVS and CDR2 FQNEAQ. The CDR3 contains 14 residues, cysteine and phenylalanine counted. The retained sequence is limited to the CDR3, 42 bases, with the frame set at the first base. V loses 0 bases of germline sequence and J loses 1 base, and the interval between the two ends is 3 bases.

Remarks on this clone: Its antigen is unknown. No base quality values were provided; no much bigger clone lies one nucleotide off.

The CDR3 regions of human TCRbeta chains were subjected to immunosequencing. Per the authors' processing: Repertoire TCRs were matched against a reference library of SARS-CoV-2-specific TCRs generated with the MIRA antigen-specificity platform. Breadth was defined as the fraction of unique TCRs that were SARS-CoV-2-associated, and depth was defined as the fraction of total T cells that were SARS-CoV-2-associated. Using the MIRA data, each spike-specific TCR was assigned both to the spike region to which the TCR was reactive and to a CD4 or CD8 class. Log10-transformed breadth and depth values were compared by one-way ANOVA with Sidak's multiple comparisons tests. TCRdb limited this immuneACCESS table to in-frame rearrangements with V and J called. A share of clones is missing; checked studies link under half to unresolved V genes, and the rest is unexplained. V and J calls and clone size are given by that table; D and trimming were obtained from the DNA. Across this sample there are approximately 190,000 clones, with 93% seen only once. Together, the top ten hold roughly 1% of the sample.

The sequence is built from TRBV7-8 and TRBJ2-2, with the identity of the D gene unclear. The specimen comprised peripheral blood, sampled 28 days after the second AZD1222 dose. This TCR was sampled from an adult who received the AZD1222 COVID-19 vaccine. The DNA is TGTGCCAGCAGCTTAGCAGGGAACACCGGGGAGCTGTTTTTT. It translates to CASSLAGNTGELFF.